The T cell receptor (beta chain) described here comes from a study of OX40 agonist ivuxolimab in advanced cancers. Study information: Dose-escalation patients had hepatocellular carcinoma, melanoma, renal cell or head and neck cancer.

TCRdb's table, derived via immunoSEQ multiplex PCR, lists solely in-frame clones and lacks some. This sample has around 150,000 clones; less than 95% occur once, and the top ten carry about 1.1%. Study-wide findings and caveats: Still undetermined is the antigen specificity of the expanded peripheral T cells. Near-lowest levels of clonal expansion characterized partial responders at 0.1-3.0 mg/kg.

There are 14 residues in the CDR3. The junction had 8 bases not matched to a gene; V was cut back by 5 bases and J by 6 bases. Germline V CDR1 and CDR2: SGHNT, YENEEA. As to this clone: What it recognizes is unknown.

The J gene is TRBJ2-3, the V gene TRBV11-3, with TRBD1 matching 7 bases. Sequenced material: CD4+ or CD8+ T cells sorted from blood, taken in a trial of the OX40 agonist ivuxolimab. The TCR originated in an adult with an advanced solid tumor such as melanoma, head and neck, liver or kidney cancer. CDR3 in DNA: TGTGCCAGCAGCGCGACAGGGAAGTCGGATACGCAGTATTTT. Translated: CASSATGKSDTQYF.